This T cell receptor (beta chain) comes out of a study of Tregs in tolerant kidney transplant recipients. Study-wide points: Donor-specific Treg expansion exceeded global Treg expansion in tolerant patients, suggesting antigen drive.

About this clone: Its target is unknown.

Repertoires were generated with immunoSEQ multiplex PCR, while TCRdb's copy carries only in-frame clones and drops some. The sample lists 74,000 or so clones, 90% to 95% occurring once. Related graft donors supplied nonmyeloablative bone marrow transplants, and mixed chimerism was transient. CD4+CD25+CD127- Tregs, CD4+CD25- non-Tregs, CD4 and CD8 cells were sorted. With 3 bases clipped from V and 2 bases from J, the junction kept 7 bases outside the gene matches. This CDR3 spans 16 amino acids. Germline V gene sequence: CDR1 GTSNPN, CDR2 SVGIG (reference sequence). J is TRBJ1-5 and V is TRBV30; 10 bases are a match to TRBD1. The sample here was CD4+ T cells from blood (PBMCs), taken 24 months after the transplant. The clonotype was recovered from a human patient who received a combined kidney and bone marrow transplant. Some T cells may be supplied by the graft donor. The CDR3: CAWSGGTGVGNQPQHF. In DNA, the CDR3 is TGTGCCTGGAGCGGAGGGACAGGGGTGGGCAATCAGCCCCAGCATTTT.